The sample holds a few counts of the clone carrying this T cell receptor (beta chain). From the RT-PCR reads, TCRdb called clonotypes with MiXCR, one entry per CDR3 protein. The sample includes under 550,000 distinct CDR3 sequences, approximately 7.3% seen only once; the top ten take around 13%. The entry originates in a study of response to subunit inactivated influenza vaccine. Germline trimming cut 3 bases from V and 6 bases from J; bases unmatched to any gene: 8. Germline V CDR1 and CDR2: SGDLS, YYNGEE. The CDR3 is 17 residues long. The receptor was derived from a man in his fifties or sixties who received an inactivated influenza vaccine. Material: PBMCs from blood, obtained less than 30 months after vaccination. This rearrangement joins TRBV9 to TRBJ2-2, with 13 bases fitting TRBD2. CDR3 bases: TGTGCCAGCAGCGCTGGACTAGCGGGAGTATTTTCCGGGGAGCTGTTTTTT. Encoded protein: CASSAGLAGVFSGELFF.